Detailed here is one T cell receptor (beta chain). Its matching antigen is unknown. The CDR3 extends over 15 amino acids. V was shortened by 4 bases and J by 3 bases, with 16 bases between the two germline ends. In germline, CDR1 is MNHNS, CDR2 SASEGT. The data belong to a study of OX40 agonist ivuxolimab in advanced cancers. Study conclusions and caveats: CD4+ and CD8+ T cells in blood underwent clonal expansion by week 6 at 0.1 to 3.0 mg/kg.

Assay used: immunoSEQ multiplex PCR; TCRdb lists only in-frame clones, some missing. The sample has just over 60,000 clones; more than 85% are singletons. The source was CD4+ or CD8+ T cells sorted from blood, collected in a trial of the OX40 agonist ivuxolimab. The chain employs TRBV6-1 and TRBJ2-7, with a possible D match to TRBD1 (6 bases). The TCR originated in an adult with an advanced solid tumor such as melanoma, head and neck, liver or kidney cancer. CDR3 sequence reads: CASSVNPGTNYEQYF. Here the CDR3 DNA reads TGTGCCAGCAGTGTAAACCCCGGGACAAACTACGAGCAGTACTTC.